These 3 T cell receptor beta chains were sequenced from one sample in a study of blood T cell repertoires in COVID-19 (TCRdb year 2020). The library was built by means of the immunoSEQ multiplex PCR assay. The source is immuneACCESS, and TCRdb retained only in-frame sequences with V and J called. Part of the clones is not carried over; for the studies checked, unresolved V genes explain less than half of this, and the remainder is unexplained. Counted in this sample were 11,000 to 15,000 clones; 81% of them appeared once. 28% of the sample is in the top ten clones. Source material: peripheral blood. The receptors come from a human donor in a cohort sampled during active COVID-19.

The chain uses TRBV7-6 and TRBJ2-7; TRBD1 aligns across 11 bases. Germline CDR1 and CDR2: SGHVS and FNYEAQ. This CDR3 is built from 15 residues. Trimming took 2 bases from V and 6 from J; bases not matched to a gene: 6. CDR3 region: CASSLRTGGQREQYF. Here the CDR3 DNA reads TGTGCCAGCAGCTTAAGGACAGGGGGCCAGCGCGAGCAGTACTTC.

The chain joins TRBV7-9 to TRBJ2-3; D remains unclear. In germline, CDR1 is SEHNR, CDR2 FQNEAQ (reference sequence). Trimming took 2 bases from V and 1 from J, leaving 7 bases between them. The CDR3 is made up of 14 amino acids. The CDR3 DNA sequence: TGTGCCAGCAGCTTATATCGGGGCACAGATACGCAGTATTTT. It encodes CASSLYRGTDTQYF.

This rearrangement joins TRBV4-3 to TRBJ2-7; 10 bases agree with TRBD1. The V and J ends lost 5 bases and 4 bases, in that order; junction bases with no gene match: 11. Germline CDR1 is LGHNA and CDR2 is YSLEER. CDR3 size: 16 residues. The CDR3 DNA sequence: TGCGCCAGCAGCTATAGCGGGACAGGGGAAAGTTACGAGCAGTACTTC. This encodes CASSYSGTGESYEQYF.